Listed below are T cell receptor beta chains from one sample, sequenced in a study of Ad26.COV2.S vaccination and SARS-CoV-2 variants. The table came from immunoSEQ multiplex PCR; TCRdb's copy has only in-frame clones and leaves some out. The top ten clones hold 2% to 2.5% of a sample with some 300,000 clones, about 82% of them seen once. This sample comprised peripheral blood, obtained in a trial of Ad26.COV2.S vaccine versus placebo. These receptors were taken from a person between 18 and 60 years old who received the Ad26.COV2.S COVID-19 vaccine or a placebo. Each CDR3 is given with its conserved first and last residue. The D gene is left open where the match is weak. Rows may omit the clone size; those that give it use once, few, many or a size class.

CDR3nt: TGTGCCAGCAGCTTAGGGGCTGGGATTTACAATGAGCAGTTCTTC
CDR3aa: CASSLGAGIYNEQFF
v_gene: TRBV11-2
j_gene: TRBJ2-1
d_gene: NA
abundance: NA

CDR3nt: TGTGCCAGCGTAAGGACAGGGAATTACGAGCAGTACTTC
CDR3aa: CASVRTGNYEQYF
v_gene: TRBV2
j_gene: TRBJ2-7
d_gene: TRBD1
abundance: NA

CDR3nt: TGTGCCACGACTCCCGACAGAGGACTCAATCAGCCCCAGCATTTT
CDR3aa: CATTPDRGLNQPQHF
v_gene: TRBV19
j_gene: TRBJ1-5
d_gene: NA
abundance: NA

CDR3nt: TGTGCCAGCAGTGGGCAGGGATTGGGCAATCAGCCCCAGCATTTT
CDR3aa: CASSGQGLGNQPQHF
v_gene: TRBV2
j_gene: TRBJ1-5
d_gene: NA
abundance: NA

CDR3nt: TGTGCCAGCAGTGAAGTTAGCGCAGATAACTATGGCTACACCTTC
CDR3aa: CASSEVSADNYGYTF
v_gene: TRBV6-1
j_gene: TRBJ1-2
d_gene: NA
abundance: NA

CDR3nt: TGTGCCAGCAGCTCCCACCCGCCCGGAATGGGCCCAGCCCCGAATGGCTACACCTTC
CDR3aa: CASSSHPPGMGPAPNGYTF
v_gene: TRBV11-3
j_gene: TRBJ1-2
d_gene: NA
abundance: once

CDR3nt: TGTGCCAGCAGTGTGGGACAGGGAAGTCAGCCCCAGCATTTT
CDR3aa: CASSVGQGSQPQHF
v_gene: TRBV28
j_gene: TRBJ1-5
d_gene: TRBD1
abundance: NA

CDR3nt: TGTGCCAGCAGAAGGACCGAGATGAACACTGAAGCTTTCTTT
CDR3aa: CASRRTEMNTEAFF
v_gene: TRBV7-2
j_gene: TRBJ1-1
d_gene: NA
abundance: NA

CDR3nt: TGCGCCAGCACCCCTGACGGGAATCAGCCCCAGCATTTT
CDR3aa: CASTPDGNQPQHF
v_gene: TRBV5-1
j_gene: TRBJ1-5
d_gene: NA
abundance: NA

CDR3nt: TGTGCCAGCAGTTACACACTAGCGGGGGCCTCCTACGAGCAGTACTTC
CDR3aa: CASSYTLAGASYEQYF
v_gene: TRBV27
j_gene: TRBJ2-7
d_gene: TRBD2
abundance: NA

CDR3nt: TGTGCCAGCAGCCCAGATGTACAGGGAAGCGAGCAGTACTTC
CDR3aa: CASSPDVQGSEQYF
v_gene: TRBV6-4
j_gene: TRBJ2-7
d_gene: NA
abundance: NA

CDR3nt: TGCGCCAGCAGCCAAGACCCCGGGATGTTGGGGTTTCAGCCCCAGCATTTT
CDR3aa: CASSQDPGMLGFQPQHF
v_gene: TRBV4-1
j_gene: TRBJ1-5
d_gene: NA
abundance: NA

CDR3nt: TGTGCCAGCAGTGAGGCCGGGACAGCCTATGGCTACACCTTC
CDR3aa: CASSEAGTAYGYTF
v_gene: TRBV6-1
j_gene: TRBJ1-2
d_gene: TRBD1
abundance: NA

CDR3nt: TGTGCCAGTAGTGTCGGGGGGCCATACTATGGCTACACCTTC
CDR3aa: CASSVGGPYYGYTF
v_gene: TRBV19
j_gene: TRBJ1-2
d_gene: NA
abundance: once

CDR3nt: TGTGCCAGCAGCTTGGCCCCGGACAGGGCAATCTACGAGCAGTACTTC
CDR3aa: CASSLAPDRAIYEQYF
v_gene: TRBV5-4
j_gene: TRBJ2-7
d_gene: TRBD1
abundance: NA

CDR3nt: TGTGCCAGCAGTCTCAGGGGAAAAGAGACCCAGTACTTC
CDR3aa: CASSLRGKETQYF
v_gene: TRBV7-6
j_gene: TRBJ2-5
d_gene: NA
abundance: many

CDR3nt: TGTGCCAGCAGCAGTCGGACGAGGGGGCAAGGCAATCAGCCCCAGCATTTT
CDR3aa: CASSSRTRGQGNQPQHF
v_gene: TRBV16
j_gene: TRBJ1-5
d_gene: TRBD1
abundance: NA

CDR3nt: TGTGCCAGCAGCCCCCATGGAGGCACAGATACGCAGTATTTT
CDR3aa: CASSPHGGTDTQYF
v_gene: TRBV9
j_gene: TRBJ2-3
d_gene: NA
abundance: NA

CDR3nt: TGTGCCACCAGCGCGTCTCTTAACAATTCACCCCTCCACTTT
CDR3aa: CATSASLNNSPLHF
v_gene: TRBV15
j_gene: TRBJ1-6
d_gene: NA
abundance: few

CDR3nt: TGTGCCAGCAGCGCAGCGATACGGGGGACCCCTAGGGCTAATGAAAAACTGTTTTTT
CDR3aa: CASSAAIRGTPRANEKLFF
v_gene: TRBV14
j_gene: TRBJ1-4
d_gene: NA
abundance: NA

CDR3nt: TGTGCCAGCTCGACTAGCGGGGCTTCCGAGCAGTACTTC
CDR3aa: CASSTSGASEQYF
v_gene: TRBV2
j_gene: TRBJ2-7
d_gene: TRBD2
abundance: NA

CDR3nt: TGTGCCAGCAGCGCTTATAGCGGGGGAAGCACAGATACGCAGTATTTT
CDR3aa: CASSAYSGGSTDTQYF
v_gene: TRBV9
j_gene: TRBJ2-3
d_gene: TRBD2
abundance: NA

CDR3nt: TGCGCCAGCAGCCGATACGGACAGGTGGCAACTAATGAAAAACTGTTTTTT
CDR3aa: CASSRYGQVATNEKLFF
v_gene: TRBV5-1
j_gene: TRBJ1-4
d_gene: TRBD1
abundance: NA

CDR3nt: TGTGCCAGCAGCCAGGCTGACATCTACGAGCAGTACTTC
CDR3aa: CASSQADIYEQYF
v_gene: TRBV14
j_gene: TRBJ2-7
d_gene: NA
abundance: NA

CDR3nt: TGTGCCAGCAGCCATTCAGGCCAGTTAGAAGCTTTCTTT
CDR3aa: CASSHSGQLEAFF
v_gene: TRBV5-4
j_gene: TRBJ1-1
d_gene: NA
abundance: NA

CDR3nt: TGCGCCAGCAGCCTACAGACCCTGAACACTGAAGCTTTCTTT
CDR3aa: CASSLQTLNTEAFF
v_gene: TRBV5-1
j_gene: TRBJ1-1
d_gene: NA
abundance: NA